Below, 28 T cell receptor beta chains from the same sample are listed, as sequenced in a study of STAT5B mutations in CD4+ large granular lymphocyte leukemia. TCRdb keeps only in-frame clones here, not all; method: immunoSEQ multiplex PCR. The data hold 30,000 to 40,000 clones, with 69% observed a single time. The specimen was CD4+ T cells from blood buffy coats. The receptors stem from a human donor in good health.

This chain links TRBV5-6 with TRBJ1-6; 8 bases line up with TRBD1. The trim removed 1 base at V and 4 bases at J, leaving 7 bases unmatched. Germline-derived CDR1 and CDR2 are SGHDT and YYEEEE. The CDR3 loop spans 17 amino acids. Written as DNA, the CDR3 is TGTGCCAGCAGCTTGATCGACAGGGGTGGGTATAATTCACCCCTCCACTTT. It encodes CASSLIDRGGYNSPLHF.

For the CDR3, the DNA is TGTGCCAGCTCACCACCTCCCAGGGGCCCGCCGAATGGCTACACCTTC. It encodes CASSPPPRGPPNGYTF. The V and J genes are TRBV18 and TRBJ1-2, with D possibly matching TRBD1 (6 bases). The germline V and J ends were trimmed by 0 bases and 6 bases, with 17 bases remaining between them. The CDR3 sequence is 16 residues long. Germline V CDR1 and CDR2: KGHSH, LQKENI.

The rearrangement uses TRBV19 and TRBJ1-1; 11 bases align to TRBD1. Germline V gene data show CDR1 as LNHDA and CDR2 as SQIVND (reference sequence). CDR3 length equals 15 residues. Germline trimming cut 6 bases from V and 1 base from J; bases unmatched to any gene: 4. This CDR3 is CASRGQGAPNTEAFF. The CDR3 nucleotides are TGTGCCAGTAGAGGACAGGGGGCCCCGAACACTGAAGCTTTCTTT.

As for this clone: One end of the junction fails to match germline, which may point to a read error. The chain combines TRBV7-7 with TRBJ2-2; no firm D call. The CDR3 consists of 14 residues. Per germline, CDR1 SSHAT and CDR2 FNYEAQ (reference sequence). The CDR3 reads CASSPTGNTGELFF. In DNA, the CDR3 is TGTGCTAGCAGTCCTACGGGGAACACCGGGGAGCTGTTTTTT.

As regards this clone: A junction end diverges from the germline sequence, so it may reflect a read error. The chain combines TRBV5-1 with TRBJ2-7; 8 bases are a match to TRBD1. The CDR3 extends over 14 amino acids. Looked up from germline, CDR1 is SGHRS and CDR2 is YFSETQ. Written as DNA, the CDR3 is TGCGCCAGCAGTTTGGACAGGGCGCACTACGAGCAGTACTTC. It encodes CASSLDRAHYEQYF.

The table lists this clone with a count of one. This chain uses TRBV5-6 with TRBJ2-2, with 8 bases identical to TRBD1. The CDR3 spans 15 residues. The V segment lost 4 bases and the J segment 6 bases; nucleotides outside the gene matches: 8. Germline V gene data show CDR1 as SGHDT and CDR2 as YYEEEE. CDR3 DNA: TGTGCCAGCAGCATCCGGGACAGGTCGGCCGGGGAGCTGTTTTTT. This codes for CASSIRDRSAGELFF.

The genes are TRBV7-2 and TRBJ1-5; D is ambiguous. The CDR3 runs 15 residues. Germline values: CDR1 SGHTA, CDR2 FQGNSA. Trimming cost V 1 base and J 3 bases, with 10 bases left between them. In nucleotides, the CDR3 is TGTGCCAGCAGCTTAGAGTCGACAAACAATCAGCCCCAGCATTTT. This codes for CASSLESTNNQPQHF.

V usage is TRBV6-6 and J usage is TRBJ1-1; 10 bases match TRBD1. After removal of 5 bases from V and 6 bases from J, the junction contained 9 bases not matched to a gene. Germline V gene sequence: CDR1 MNHNY, CDR2 SVGAGI (reference sequence). The CDR3 is 15 residues long. The CDR3 here is CASSNRDRGFAEAFF. Here the CDR3 DNA reads TGTGCCAGCAGTAACCGGGACAGGGGTTTCGCTGAAGCTTTCTTT.

This clone was seen more than once but under ten times. The DNA of the CDR3 is TGTGCCAGCACCCTTGGGGGGACAGGGGGAAAACTGTTTTTT. Translating gives CASTLGGTGGKLFF. The chain uses TRBV28 and TRBJ1-4; 11 bases line up with TRBD1. CDR3 length: 14 amino acids. Germline V gene data show CDR1 as MDHEN and CDR2 as SYDVKM. With 7 bases clipped from V and 10 bases from J, the junction kept 8 bases outside the gene matches.

This clone was counted a few times. The chain uses TRBV5-4 and TRBJ2-2, with D possibly being TRBD1 (6 bases). The V end lost 4 bases, the J end lost 9 bases, and 10 bases lay between the germline ends. The germline gives CDR1 SGHNT, CDR2 YYREEE (reference sequence). The length of the CDR3 is 12 residues. The CDR3 region is CASSPRDRELFF. The CDR3 nucleotides are TGTGCCAGCAGCCCCCGGGACAGGGAGCTGTTTTTT.

The chain carries TRBV7-8 and TRBJ1-6; D ambiguous. The CDR3 runs 14 residues. Germline V CDR1 and CDR2: SGHVS, FQNEAQ. Trimming left V 4 bases short and J 10 bases short, with 14 bases between. The CDR3 spells CASSSSDLSSPLHF. The DNA for the CDR3 is TGTGCCAGCAGCTCAAGCGACCTCTCCTCACCCCTCCACTTT.

The chain combines TRBV5-1 with TRBJ1-1; TRBD1 agrees at 9 bases. Germline V gene sequence: CDR1 SGHRS, CDR2 YFSETQ. V was clipped by 4 bases and J by 5 bases; unmatched bases: 6. This CDR3 spans 14 amino acids. In DNA form, the CDR3 reads TGCGCCAGCAGCCTAGACAGGGGGTCTACTGAAGCTTTCTTT. It is translated as CASSLDRGSTEAFF. Supplemented by reference TRBV5-1 and TRBJ1-1, the full variable domain reads KAGVTQTPRYLIKTRGQQVTLSCSPISGHRSVSWYQQTPGQGLQFLFEYFSETQRNKGNFPGRFSGRQFSNSRSEMNVSTLELGDSALYLCASSLDRGSTEAFFGQGTRLTVV.

This clone was found a few times. The genes are TRBV2 and TRBJ2-7; 7 positions agree with TRBD1. The CDR3 totals 13 residues. V dropped 8 bases and J dropped 3; count of bases not matched to a gene: 7. Germline CDR1 is SNHLY and CDR2 is FYNNEI. CDR3 amino acids: CASDRDKGYEQYF. The CDR3 DNA reads as TGTGCCAGCGACAGGGACAAAGGCTACGAGCAGTACTTC.

V gene TRBV5-5 combines with J gene TRBJ1-1; 8 nucleotides agree with TRBD1. V lost 1 base to trimming and J lost 7 bases; unmatched junction nucleotides: 6. Germline V lookup: CDR1 SGHKS, CDR2 YYEKEE (reference sequence). The CDR3 loop spans 14 amino acids. CDR3: CASSLPGTGLEAFF. CDR3 sequence (DNA): TGTGCCAGCAGCTTGCCCGGGACAGGTCTTGAAGCTTTCTTT.

A single count supports this clone. The chain couples TRBV4-1 to TRBJ2-1; TRBD2 matches at 7 bases. The CDR3 covers 15 residues. The germline CDR1 and CDR2 sequences are MGHRA and YSYEKL. The trim removed 4 bases at V and 4 bases at J, leaving 7 bases unmatched. CDR3 loop: CASSLREAGYNEQFF. The CDR3 nucleotides read TGCGCCAGCAGCCTCCGGGAGGCGGGTTACAATGAGCAGTTCTTC.

This clone turned up a few times. The rearrangement joins TRBV2 to TRBJ2-3, with a weak D call TRBD1 (5 bases). From germline, CDR1 is SNHLY and CDR2 FYNNEI. The ends were cut back, 7 bases at V and 2 bases at J, with 13 bases in the middle. The CDR3 runs to 14 residues. CDR3 sequence: CASNRQPLTDTQYF. The CDR3 nucleotides read TGTGCCAGCAATCGACAGCCTCTCACAGATACGCAGTATTTT.

The chain recombines TRBV7-9 with TRBJ2-7, with no clear D. Germline V CDR1 and CDR2: SEHNR, FQNEAQ (reference sequence). This CDR3 is 15 amino acids long. With 1 base removed from V and 0 bases from J, the gap between germline ends came to 10 bases. As DNA, the CDR3 is TGTGCCAGCAGCTTAGGGGGTGGAAGCTCCTACGAGCAGTACTTC. Translation: CASSLGGGSSYEQYF.

This clone was detected only a few times. Written as DNA, the CDR3 is TGTGCCAGCAGCCAAGTTGGACAGGCAGGAACTGAAGCTTTCTTT. Protein: CASSQVGQAGTEAFF. The V and J genes are TRBV4-2 and TRBJ1-1, with 7 bases that match TRBD1. CDR3 length: 15 amino acids. V lost 1 base and J lost 5; bases outside the gene matches: 7. Germline V gene data show CDR1 as LGHNA and CDR2 as YNFKEQ.

This clone turned up a few times. The rearrangement uses TRBV19 and TRBJ1-5; D remains unclear. The V gene's germline CDR1 is LNHDA and CDR2 SQIVND (reference sequence). The CDR3 spans 16 residues. Trimming removed 5 bases from V and 1 base from J, with 15 bases in between. The CDR3 reads CASSVGLRLSNQPQHF. In DNA, the CDR3 is TGTGCCAGTAGTGTCGGACTAAGATTGAGCAATCAGCCCCAGCATTTT.

The J gene is TRBJ1-1, the V gene TRBV28; D not resolved. The V end was cut by 4 bases, the J end by 4 bases, with 16 bases between. Looked up from germline, CDR1 is MDHEN and CDR2 is SYDVKM. The length of the CDR3 is 15 residues. The CDR3 reads CASSSITALGTEAFF. The CDR3 DNA reads as TGTGCCAGCAGTTCTATAACAGCTTTGGGCACTGAAGCTTTCTTT.

CDR3 DNA sequence: TGTGCCAGCAGCCGAGCGACCGGGACAGGGGTCAATGAGCAGTTCTTC. Amino acids: CASSRATGTGVNEQFF. The J gene is TRBJ2-1, the V gene TRBV16; 10 positions match TRBD1. The CDR3 contains 16 residues. Germline lookup yields CDR1 KGHSY and CDR2 FQNENV. V was pared by 4 bases and J by 6 bases, with 9 bases of the junction left unmatched.

This rearrangement joins TRBV7-8 to TRBJ2-1; 11 bases fit TRBD2. This CDR3 spans 15 amino acids. After removal of 5 bases from V and 6 bases from J, the junction contained 6 bases not matched to a gene. Per the germline V gene, CDR1 is SGHVS and CDR2 is FQNEAQ. The CDR3 DNA follows: TGTGCCAGCAGCGGAACTAGCGGGGGTTTCAATGAGCAGTTCTTC. It codes for CASSGTSGGFNEQFF.

V is TRBV4-2 and J is TRBJ2-7; D uncertain. CDR1 and CDR2 from the germline V gene are LGHNA and YNFKEQ. CDR3 length: 13 residues. Trimming removed 4 bases from V and 3 bases from J, with 10 bases in between. CDR3 bases: TGTGCCAGCAGCCCCGACACGGACTACGAGCAGTACTTC. Its protein is CASSPDTDYEQYF.

The chain has TRBV19 and TRBJ1-5; TRBD1 might be the D (5 bases). Trimming cost V 10 bases and J 6 bases, with 19 bases left between them. The CDR3 has 14 residues. Germline CDR1 and CDR2: LNHDA and SQIVND (reference sequence). The CDR3 here is CATVGQAGSQPQHF. As DNA, the CDR3 is TGTGCCACTGTTGGACAAGCCGGCAGTCAGCCCCAGCATTTT.

The chain employs TRBV7-9 and TRBJ1-6; D unclear. The length of the CDR3 is 12 residues. The V gene lost 5 bases and the J gene lost 7 bases, with 6 bases spanning the gap. Per germline, CDR1 SEHNR and CDR2 FQNEAQ (reference sequence). The CDR3 spells CASSQTNSPLHF. The CDR3 bases are TGTGCCAGCAGCCAGACAAATTCACCCCTCCACTTT.

The rearrangement joins TRBV15 to TRBJ1-2, with 8 bases fitting TRBD1. The CDR3 loop spans 13 amino acids. Germline CDR1 and CDR2: LNHNV and YYDKDF (reference sequence). After removal of 9 bases from V and 8 bases from J, the junction contained 11 bases not matched to a gene. The CDR3 is CATRTGSTGGYTF. DNA of the CDR3: TGTGCCACTAGGACAGGGTCTACCGGGGGCTACACCTTC.

The rearrangement links TRBV9 to TRBJ2-3; possibly TRBD1 for D (6 bases). The CDR3 loop spans 15 amino acids. Per the germline V gene, CDR1 is SGDLS and CDR2 is YYNGEE. V dropped 7 bases and J dropped 3 bases, with 18 bases sitting between them. Written as DNA, the CDR3 is TGTGCCAGCGGAACAGGGCCCCAAAAGACAGATACGCAGTATTTT. Its translation: CASGTGPQKTDTQYF.

The table lists this clone with a few counts. The V and J genes are TRBV11-2 and TRBJ1-6; D unclear. The V and J ends lost 1 base and 7 bases respectively, with 11 bases between them. There are 15 residues in the CDR3. Germline CDR1 reads SGHAT; CDR2 reads FQNNGV. CDR3 in amino acids: CASSLAWGTNSPLHF. DNA of the CDR3: TGTGCCAGCAGCTTAGCCTGGGGAACCAATTCACCCCTCCACTTT. The complete variable domain, with remaining parts taken from reference TRBV11-2 and TRBJ1-6, reads EAGVAQSPRYKIIEKRQSVAFWCNPISGHATLYWYQQILGQGPKLLIQFQNNGVVDDSQLPKDRFSAERLKGVDSTLKIQPAKLEDSAVYLCASSLAWGTNSPLHFGNGTRLTVT.